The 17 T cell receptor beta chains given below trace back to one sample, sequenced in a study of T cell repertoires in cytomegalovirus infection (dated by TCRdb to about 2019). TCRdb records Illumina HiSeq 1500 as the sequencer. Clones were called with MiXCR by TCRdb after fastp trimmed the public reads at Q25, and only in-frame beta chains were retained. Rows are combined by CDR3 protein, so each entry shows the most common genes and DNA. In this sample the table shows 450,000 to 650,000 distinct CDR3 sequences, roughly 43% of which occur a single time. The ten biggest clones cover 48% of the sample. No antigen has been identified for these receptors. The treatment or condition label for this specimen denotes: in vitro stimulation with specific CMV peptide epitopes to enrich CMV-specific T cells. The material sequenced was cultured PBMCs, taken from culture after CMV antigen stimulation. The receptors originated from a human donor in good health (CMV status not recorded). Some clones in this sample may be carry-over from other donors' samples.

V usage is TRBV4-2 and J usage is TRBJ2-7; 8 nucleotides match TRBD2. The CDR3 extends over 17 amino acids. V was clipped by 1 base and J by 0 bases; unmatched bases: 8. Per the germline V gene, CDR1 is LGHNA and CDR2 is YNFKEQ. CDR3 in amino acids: CASSQAELAESSYEQYF. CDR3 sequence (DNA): TGTGCCAGCAGCCAAGCCGAACTAGCGGAGAGCTCCTACGAGCAGTACTTC.

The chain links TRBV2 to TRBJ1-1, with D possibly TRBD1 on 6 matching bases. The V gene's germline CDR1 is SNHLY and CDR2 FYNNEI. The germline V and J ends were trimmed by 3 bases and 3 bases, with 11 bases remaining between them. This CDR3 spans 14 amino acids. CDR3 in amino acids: CASSDQGSDTEAFF. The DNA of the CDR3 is TGTGCCAGCAGTGACCAGGGGTCCGACACTGAAGCTTTCTTT.

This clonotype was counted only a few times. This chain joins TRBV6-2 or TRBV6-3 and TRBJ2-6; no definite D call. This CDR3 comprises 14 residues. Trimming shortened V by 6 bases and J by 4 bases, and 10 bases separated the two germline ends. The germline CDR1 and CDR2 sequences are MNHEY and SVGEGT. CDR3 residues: CASSPRGGANVLTF. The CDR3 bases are TGTGCCAGCAGCCCGCGTGGCGGGGCCAACGTCCTGACTTTC.

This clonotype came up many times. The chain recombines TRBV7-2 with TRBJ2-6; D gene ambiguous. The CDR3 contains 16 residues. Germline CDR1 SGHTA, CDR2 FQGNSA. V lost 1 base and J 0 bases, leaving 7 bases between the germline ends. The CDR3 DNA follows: TGTGCCAGCAGCTTAGACGGCAGCTCTGGGGCCAACGTCCTGACTTTC. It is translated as CASSLDGSSGANVLTF.

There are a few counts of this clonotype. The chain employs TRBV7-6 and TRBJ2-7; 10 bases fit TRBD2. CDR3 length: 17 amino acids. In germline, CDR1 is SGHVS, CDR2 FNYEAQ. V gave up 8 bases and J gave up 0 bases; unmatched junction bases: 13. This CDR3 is CASGRLAGADGSYEQYF. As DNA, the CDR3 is TGTGCCAGCGGGCGGCTAGCGGGAGCGGACGGCTCCTACGAGCAGTACTTC.

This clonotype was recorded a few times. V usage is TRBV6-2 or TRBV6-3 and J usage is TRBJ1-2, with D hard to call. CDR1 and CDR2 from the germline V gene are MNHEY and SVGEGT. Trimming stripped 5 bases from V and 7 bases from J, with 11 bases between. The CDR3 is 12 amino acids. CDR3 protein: CASSARRGGYTF. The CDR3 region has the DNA TGTGCCAGCAGTGCGCGGAGAGGTGGCTACACCTTC.

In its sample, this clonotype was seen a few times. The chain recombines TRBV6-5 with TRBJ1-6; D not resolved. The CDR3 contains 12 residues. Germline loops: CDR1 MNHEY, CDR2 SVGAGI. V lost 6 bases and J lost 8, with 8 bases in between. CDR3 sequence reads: CASSLKDSPLHF. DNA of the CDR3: TGTGCCAGCAGCCTCAAGGATTCACCCCTCCACTTT.

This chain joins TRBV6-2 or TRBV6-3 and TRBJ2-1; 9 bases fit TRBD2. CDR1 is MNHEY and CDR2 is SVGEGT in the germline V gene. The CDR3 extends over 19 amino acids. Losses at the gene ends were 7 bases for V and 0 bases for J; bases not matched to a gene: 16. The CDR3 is CASIKGLASGESSYNEQFF. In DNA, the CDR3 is TGTGCCAGCATTAAAGGGTTGGCTAGCGGGGAAAGCTCCTACAATGAGCAGTTCTTC.

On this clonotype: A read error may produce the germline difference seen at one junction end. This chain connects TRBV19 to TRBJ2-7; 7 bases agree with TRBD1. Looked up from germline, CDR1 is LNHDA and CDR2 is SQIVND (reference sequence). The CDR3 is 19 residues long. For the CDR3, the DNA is TGTGCCAGTAGTATTAACTTAGACAGGGCAAAGACGGGTAACTACGGGCAGTACTTC. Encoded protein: CASSINLDRAKTGNYGQYF.

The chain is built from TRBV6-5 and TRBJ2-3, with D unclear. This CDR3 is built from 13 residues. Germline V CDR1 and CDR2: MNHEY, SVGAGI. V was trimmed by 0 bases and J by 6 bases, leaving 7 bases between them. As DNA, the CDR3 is TGTGCCAGCAGTTACTCGAGAGAGGATACGCAGTATTTT. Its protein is CASSYSREDTQYF.

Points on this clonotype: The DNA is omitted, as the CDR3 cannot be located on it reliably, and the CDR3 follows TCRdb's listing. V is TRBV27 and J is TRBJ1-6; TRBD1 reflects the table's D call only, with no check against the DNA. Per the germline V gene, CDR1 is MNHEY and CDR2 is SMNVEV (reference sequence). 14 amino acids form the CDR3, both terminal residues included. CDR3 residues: CASSSSGTNSPLHF.

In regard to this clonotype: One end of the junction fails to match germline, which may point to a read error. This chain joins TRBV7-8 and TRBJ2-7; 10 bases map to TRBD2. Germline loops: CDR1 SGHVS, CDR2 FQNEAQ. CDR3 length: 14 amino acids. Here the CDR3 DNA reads TGTGCCAGCACCTTACTAGCGGGGAACTACGAGCAGTACTTC. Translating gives CASTLLAGNYEQYF.

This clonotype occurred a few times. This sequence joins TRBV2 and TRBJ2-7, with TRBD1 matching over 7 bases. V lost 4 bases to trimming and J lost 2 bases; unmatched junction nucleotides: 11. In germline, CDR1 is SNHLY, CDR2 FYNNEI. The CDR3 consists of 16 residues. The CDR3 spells CASSALGTAITYEQYF. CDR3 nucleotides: TGTGCCAGCAGTGCACTGGGGACAGCAATCACCTACGAGCAGTACTTC. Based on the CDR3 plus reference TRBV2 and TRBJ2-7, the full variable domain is EPEVTQTPSHQVTQMGQEVILRCVPISNHLYFYWYRQILGQKVEFLVSFYNNEISEKSEIFDDQFSVERPDGSNFTLKIRSTKLEDSAMYFCASSALGTAITYEQYFGPGTRLTVT.

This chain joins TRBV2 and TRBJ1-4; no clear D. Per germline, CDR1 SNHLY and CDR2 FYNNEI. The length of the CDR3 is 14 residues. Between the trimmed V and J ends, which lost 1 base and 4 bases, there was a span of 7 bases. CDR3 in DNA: TGTGCCAGCAGTGAAGGGGGATATAATGAAAAACTGTTTTTT. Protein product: CASSEGGYNEKLFF.

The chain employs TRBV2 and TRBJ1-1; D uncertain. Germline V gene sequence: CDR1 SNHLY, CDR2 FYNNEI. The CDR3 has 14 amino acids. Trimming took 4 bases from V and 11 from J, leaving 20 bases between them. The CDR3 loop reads CASSGDSGPPRAFF. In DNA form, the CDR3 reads TGTGCCAGCAGTGGTGACTCAGGCCCACCGAGGGCTTTCTTT.

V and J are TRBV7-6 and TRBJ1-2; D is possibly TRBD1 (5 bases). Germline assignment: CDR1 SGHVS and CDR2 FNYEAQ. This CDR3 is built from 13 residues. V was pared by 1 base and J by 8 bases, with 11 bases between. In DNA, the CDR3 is TGTGCCAGCAGCTTAGATTTTAGGGGCGGCTACACCTTC. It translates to CASSLDFRGGYTF.

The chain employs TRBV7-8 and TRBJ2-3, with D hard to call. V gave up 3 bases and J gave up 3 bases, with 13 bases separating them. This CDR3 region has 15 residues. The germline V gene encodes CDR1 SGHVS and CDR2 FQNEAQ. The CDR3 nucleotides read TGTGCCAGCAGCTTGGCAGGTTGGATGACAGATACGCAGTATTTT. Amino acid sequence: CASSLAGWMTDTQYF.